Sequencing of this T cell receptor beta chain was carried out in a study of blood T cell repertoires in COVID-19. This clone was seen a few times. The J segment lost 8 bases and the V segment lost 7 bases, leaving 9 bases of the junction unmatched. The germline CDR1 and CDR2 sequences are ENHRY and SYGVKD. The CDR3 covers 13 residues. The method was immunoSEQ multiplex PCR; TCRdb's version includes in-frame clones alone and lacks a portion of them. The table includes a few hundred thousand clones, 88% detected once. The receptor's source is a woman aged 40 to 55 who had been exposed to COVID-19. Sequences were obtained from PBMCs or T cells enriched from blood (not recorded which). The chain is built from TRBV10-3 and TRBJ1-1; 8 bases are a match to TRBD1. CDR3 residues: CAITQGAGQEAFF. The DNA of the CDR3 is TGTGCCATCACTCAGGGGGCAGGGCAGGAAGCTTTCTTT.